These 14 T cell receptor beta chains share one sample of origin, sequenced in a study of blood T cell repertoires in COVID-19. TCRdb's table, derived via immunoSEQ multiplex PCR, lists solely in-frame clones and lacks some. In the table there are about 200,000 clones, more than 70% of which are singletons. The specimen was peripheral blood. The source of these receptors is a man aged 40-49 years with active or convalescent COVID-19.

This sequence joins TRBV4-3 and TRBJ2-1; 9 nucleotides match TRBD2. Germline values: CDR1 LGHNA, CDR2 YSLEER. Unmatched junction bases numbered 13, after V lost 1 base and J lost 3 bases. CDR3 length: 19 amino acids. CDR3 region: CASSQGPLSSGDLYNEQFF. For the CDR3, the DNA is TGCGCCAGCAGCCAAGGTCCCCTTTCTAGCGGGGACCTCTACAATGAGCAGTTCTTC.

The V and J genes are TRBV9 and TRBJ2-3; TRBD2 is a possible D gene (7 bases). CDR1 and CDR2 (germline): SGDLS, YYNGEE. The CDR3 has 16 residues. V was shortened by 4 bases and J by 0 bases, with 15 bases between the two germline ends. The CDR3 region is CASSNRGGSSTDTQYF. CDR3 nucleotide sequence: TGTGCCAGCAGCAATAGGGGGGGGTCAAGCACAGATACGCAGTATTTT.

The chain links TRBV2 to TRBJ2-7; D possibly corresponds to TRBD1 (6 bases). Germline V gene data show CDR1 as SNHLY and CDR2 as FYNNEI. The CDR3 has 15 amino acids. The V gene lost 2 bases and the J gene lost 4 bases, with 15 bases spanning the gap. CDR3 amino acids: CASSEMPGVYYEQYF. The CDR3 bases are TGTGCCAGCAGTGAAATGCCAGGGGTTTATTACGAGCAGTACTTC. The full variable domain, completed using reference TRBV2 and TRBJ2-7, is EPEVTQTPSHQVTQMGQEVILRCVPISNHLYFYWYRQILGQKVEFLVSFYNNEISEKSEIFDDQFSVERPDGSNFTLKIRSTKLEDSAMYFCASSEMPGVYYEQYFGPGTRLTVT.

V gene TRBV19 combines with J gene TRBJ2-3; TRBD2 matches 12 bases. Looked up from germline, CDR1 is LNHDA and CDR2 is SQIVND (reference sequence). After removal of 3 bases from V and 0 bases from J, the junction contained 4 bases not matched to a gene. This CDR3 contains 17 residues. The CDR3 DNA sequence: TGTGCCAGTAGTATGGATGGGACTAGCGGGAGCACAGATACGCAGTATTTT. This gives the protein CASSMDGTSGSTDTQYF.

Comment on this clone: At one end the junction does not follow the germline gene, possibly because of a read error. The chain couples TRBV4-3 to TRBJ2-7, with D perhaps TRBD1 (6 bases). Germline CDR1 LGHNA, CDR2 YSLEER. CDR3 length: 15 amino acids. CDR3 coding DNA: TGCCCCAGCAGCCAACTCCGGGACACCTCCTACGAGCAGTACTTC. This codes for CPSSQLRDTSYEQYF.

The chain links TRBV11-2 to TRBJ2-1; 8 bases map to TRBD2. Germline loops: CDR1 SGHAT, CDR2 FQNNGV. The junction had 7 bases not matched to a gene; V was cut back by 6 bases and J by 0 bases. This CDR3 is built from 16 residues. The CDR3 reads CASRRGGTSSYNEQFF. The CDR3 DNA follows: TGTGCCAGCAGGAGGGGTGGGACTAGCTCCTACAATGAGCAGTTCTTC.

As DNA, the CDR3 is TGCGCCAGCAGCCAAGGACTAGCGGGAACCTACGAGCAGTACTTC. Residues: CASSQGLAGTYEQYF. The rearrangement joins TRBV4-3 to TRBJ2-7; 11 nucleotides agree with TRBD2. CDR1 and CDR2 (germline): LGHNA, YSLEER. This CDR3 has 15 residues. Trimming cost V 1 base and J 2 bases; bases outside gene matches: 1.

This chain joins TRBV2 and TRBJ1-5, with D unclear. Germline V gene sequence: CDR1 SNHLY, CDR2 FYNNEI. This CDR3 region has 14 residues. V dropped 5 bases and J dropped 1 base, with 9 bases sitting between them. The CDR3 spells CASSTRNSNQPQHF. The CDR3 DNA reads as TGTGCCAGCAGTACTCGAAACAGCAATCAGCCCCAGCATTTT.

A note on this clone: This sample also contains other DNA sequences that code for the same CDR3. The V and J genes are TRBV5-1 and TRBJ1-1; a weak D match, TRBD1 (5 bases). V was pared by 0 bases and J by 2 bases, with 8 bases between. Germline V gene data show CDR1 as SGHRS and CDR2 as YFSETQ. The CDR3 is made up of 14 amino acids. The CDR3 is CASSLVQGNTEAFF. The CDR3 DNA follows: TGCGCCAGCAGCTTGGTTCAGGGAAACACTGAAGCTTTCTTT.

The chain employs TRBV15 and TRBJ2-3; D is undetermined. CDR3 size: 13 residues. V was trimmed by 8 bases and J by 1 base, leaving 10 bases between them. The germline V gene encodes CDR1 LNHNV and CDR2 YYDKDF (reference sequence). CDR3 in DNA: TGTGCCACCCGATCTGCGGGCACAGATACGCAGTATTTT. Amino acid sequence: CATRSAGTDTQYF.

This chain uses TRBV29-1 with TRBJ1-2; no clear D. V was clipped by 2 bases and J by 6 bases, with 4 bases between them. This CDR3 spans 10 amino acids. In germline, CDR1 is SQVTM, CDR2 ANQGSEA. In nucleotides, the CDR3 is TGCAGCGTTGAACTAGATGGCTACACCTTC. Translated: CSVELDGYTF.

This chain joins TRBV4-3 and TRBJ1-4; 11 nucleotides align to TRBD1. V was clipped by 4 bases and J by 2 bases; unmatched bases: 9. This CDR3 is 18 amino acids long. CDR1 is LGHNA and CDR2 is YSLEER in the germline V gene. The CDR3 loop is CASSPRQGTGGTNEKLFF. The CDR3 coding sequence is TGCGCCAGCAGCCCCCGACAGGGGACAGGGGGTACTAATGAAAAACTGTTTTTT.

The CDR3 bases are TGTGCCAGCGAGAAACTAGCGGGAGGTCTCTACGAGCAGTACTTC. Its translation is CASEKLAGGLYEQYF. The J gene is TRBJ2-7, the V gene TRBV28; 12 nucleotides agree with TRBD2. The germline gives CDR1 MDHEN, CDR2 SYDVKM. This CDR3 has 15 amino acids. V lost 8 bases, J lost 3 bases, and 8 bases stayed unmatched.

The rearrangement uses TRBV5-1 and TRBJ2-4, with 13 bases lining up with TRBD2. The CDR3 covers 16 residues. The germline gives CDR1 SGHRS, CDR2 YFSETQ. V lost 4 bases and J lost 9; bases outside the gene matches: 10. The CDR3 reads CASSDGTSGTGGIQYF. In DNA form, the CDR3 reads TGCGCCAGCAGCGACGGGACTAGCGGGACTGGCGGCATTCAGTACTTC.